This T cell receptor beta chain was retrieved from a study of CXCR3-negative and CXCR3-positive naive CD8 T cells. Study at large: Sequencing yielded 120 million to 150 million TRB reads, roughly 1.5 +/- 0.3 million per library.

Germline lookup yields CDR1 SEHNR and CDR2 FQNEAQ (reference sequence). This CDR3 is 15 amino acids long. Study-level results: Naive CXCR3-positive and CXCR3-negative cells shared TRBV-TRBJ usage; memory cells diverged. Partly lower CXCR3 expression followed cryopreservation, and most assays relied on fresh PBMCs.

As for this clonotype: Its antigen remains unknown.

It was by 5' RACE with UMI labels that the TRB cDNA libraries were prepared. Following a re-call of the 5' RACE reads, TCRdb has one entry per CDR3 protein and lacks DNA. This sample carries about 56,000 distinct CDR3 sequences, with more than 20% going to the ten biggest clones. Every individual CD8+ T cell subset underwent sorting in triplicate at 280,000 or so cells apiece. V and J are TRBV7-9 and TRBJ1-1. This sequence was found in a human donor in good health. Some clones in this sample may be carry-over from other donors' samples. Material for sequencing was memory CD8+ T cells from blood. Here the CDR3 reads CASSLLGLLNTEAFF.